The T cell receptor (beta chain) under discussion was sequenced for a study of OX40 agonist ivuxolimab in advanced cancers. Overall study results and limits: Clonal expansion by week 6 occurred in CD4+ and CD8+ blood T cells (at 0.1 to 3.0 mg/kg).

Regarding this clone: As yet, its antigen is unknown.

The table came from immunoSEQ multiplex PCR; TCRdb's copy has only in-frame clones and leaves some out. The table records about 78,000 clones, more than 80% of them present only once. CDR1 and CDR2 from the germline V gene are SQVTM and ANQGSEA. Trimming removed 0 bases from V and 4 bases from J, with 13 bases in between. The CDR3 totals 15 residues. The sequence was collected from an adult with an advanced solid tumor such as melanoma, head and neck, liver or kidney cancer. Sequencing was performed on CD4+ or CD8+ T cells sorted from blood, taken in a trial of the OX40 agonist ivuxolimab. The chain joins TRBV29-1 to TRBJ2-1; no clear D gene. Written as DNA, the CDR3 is TGCAGCGTTGAAGATCGGTCTAGTAGGTACAATGAGCAGTTCTTC. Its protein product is CSVEDRSSRYNEQFF.